This T cell receptor (beta chain) was sequenced for a study of blood T cell repertoires in COVID-19. Study-level information: Acute and convalescent COVID-19 samples came from the United States, Italy and Spain. T cells, B-cell-depleted T cells, or PBMCs supplied cDNA or gDNA.

Original analysis: It was from reference gene primer amplification that nucleated cell counts were estimated. Method: immunoSEQ multiplex PCR; TCRdb's copy keeps in-frame clones and lacks some. That table gives V, J and clone size, and the DNA gave D and trimming. This sample carries about 670,000 clones, about nine tenths of them seen once, and the ten largest clones take under 0.3%. V gave up 3 bases and J gave up 2 bases, with 4 bases separating them. The CDR3 is 12 residues long. CDR1 is LNHDA, CDR2 SQIVND, per germline (reference sequence). The genes are TRBV19 and TRBJ1-1; no definite D call. Source material: peripheral blood. The sequence came from a young woman with acute or convalescent COVID-19. The CDR3 loop is CASSIPNTEAFF. CDR3 bases: TGTGCCAGTAGTATTCCAAACACTGAAGCTTTCTTT.